The sequence of this T cell receptor beta chain was determined in a study of T cell responses to AZD1222 COVID-19 vaccine. V lost 3 bases to trimming and J lost 5 bases; unmatched junction nucleotides: 14. Germline V lookup: CDR1 SGHNT, CDR2 YYREEE (reference sequence). This CDR3 has 17 amino acids. Libraries were prepared by immunoSEQ multiplex PCR; TCRdb keeps only in-frame clonotypes and omits some of them. This table holds tens of thousands of clones, about 88% found once. The material was peripheral blood, obtained on day 0 of AZD1222 vaccination. This TCR came from an adult in good health. V is TRBV5-4 and J is TRBJ2-5; 9 nucleotides line up with TRBD2. The CDR3 loop reads CASSSPAWREGQETQYF. The CDR3 nucleotides read TGTGCCAGCAGCTCCCCTGCGTGGCGGGAGGGCCAGGAGACCCAGTACTTC.